The clone carrying this T cell receptor beta chain was observed once. The antigen is unknown. The data were obtained in a study of graft-versus-host responses after intestinal transplantation. Study at large: Transplant types were multivisceral, liver-intestinal, or isolated intestinal. Recipients across the board were started on anti-thymocyte globulin induction, then kept on tacrolimus and steroids for around 3 years. Study-wide points: GvH clones were identified in recipient marrow, with some first appearing in ileum or blood. High graft-versus-host to host-versus-graft clonal ratios were seen in allografts of patients with graft-donor T cell macrochimerism.

Germline V CDR1 and CDR2: SGHNT, YENEEA. CDR3 length: 13 amino acids. V was shortened by 5 bases and J by 7 bases, with 11 bases between the two germline ends. The assay was immunoSEQ multiplex PCR, and TCRdb's table has in-frame clones only and misses some. The table records roughly 69,000 clones, 90% to 95% of them present only once. The sample consisted of unstimulated CD8+ T cells sorted from spleen or lymph node cells, taken before transplant. This chain joins TRBV11-3 and TRBJ2-2, with D possibly being TRBD1 (6 bases). This clonotype was obtained from a human donor who was the organ donor for an intestinal transplant. CDR3 amino acids: CASSVRGNGELFF. For the CDR3, the DNA is TGTGCCAGCAGCGTAAGGGGGAACGGGGAGCTGTTTTTT.